The rows below give T cell receptor beta chains drawn from one sample of a study of tumor-infiltrating lymphocytes in primary liver carcinoma. TCRdb re-called the multiplex PCR reads with MiXCR, one entry per CDR3 protein. This sample has approximately 190,000 distinct CDR3 sequences, with 70% to 90% found just once. Sequences were obtained from tumor tissue from primary liver carcinoma. Every receptor here comes from a man aged 40-49 years with primary liver carcinoma and hepatitis B virus infection. CDR3s leave out the opening cysteine and the closing phenylalanine or tryptophan.

v_gene: TRBV12-3/TRBV12-4
j_gene: TRBJ1-1
CDR3aa: ASGRPGQGNTEAF

v_gene: TRBV10-2
j_gene: TRBJ2-7
CDR3aa: ASNPTGGREEQY

v_gene: TRBV14
j_gene: TRBJ2-1
CDR3aa: ASSVVAGRVNNEQF

v_gene: TRBV3-1
j_gene: TRBJ1-3
CDR3aa: ASSQREAGNTIY

v_gene: TRBV6-2/TRBV6-3
j_gene: -
CDR3aa: ASSSRPNNEPQY

v_gene: TRBV6-6
j_gene: TRBJ2-6
CDR3aa: ASRPGTVTLRTNALT

v_gene: TRBV11-2
j_gene: TRBJ2-2
CDR3aa: ASSTDSDIVELF

v_gene: TRBV28
j_gene: TRBJ2-3
CDR3aa: ASSDRDNSSTDTQY

v_gene: TRBV29-1
j_gene: TRBJ2-4
CDR3aa: RIGQGNIQY

v_gene: TRBV5-1
j_gene: TRBJ2-1
CDR3aa: ASSLVGTCYNEQF

v_gene: TRBV5-4
j_gene: TRBJ2-3
CDR3aa: ASSLLAGGPTDTHY

v_gene: TRBV6-6
j_gene: TRBJ1-5
CDR3aa: ASSFNTGNQLQH

v_gene: TRBV12-3/TRBV12-4
j_gene: TRBJ2-5
CDR3aa: DSSGQSAETQY

v_gene: TRBV6-2/TRBV6-3
j_gene: TRBJ1-5
CDR3aa: ASTYGGNQPRH

v_gene: TRBV29-1
j_gene: TRBJ2-7
CDR3aa: SLEDRERYEQY

v_gene: TRBV4-2
j_gene: TRBJ2-1
CDR3aa: ASSQGGGSGNELF

v_gene: TRBV10-2
j_gene: TRBJ1-2
CDR3aa: ASNGQRMNYGYT